This T cell receptor (beta chain) was profiled in a study of shared clonotypes between healthy human individuals (dated by TCRdb to 2020 to 2021). Study-level background: A couple of women and a few men aged 18 to 49 years were included in the cohort. For each donor, CD4 naive and CD4 memory were each given three plates, CD8 naive was given two plates, and CD8 memory was given one plate. To estimate repertoire size and how much clonotype sharing occurs between individuals, the study deeply sequenced the blood TCR repertoires of roughly 5 healthy adults. Each donor's leukapheresis produced roughly between roughly 0.85 and 10 billion PBMCs. Different laboratories and diverse techniques were used to prepare libraries and sequence TCR repertoires, to increase sequencing depth and limit assay-specific biases. The full study reports these points: Pairwise subsampling indicated that sequencing depth was expected to affect the degree of clonotype sharing among donors. Compared with non-shared clonotypes, the clonotypes found in all four sorted-subset donors had higher generation probabilities. Sharing across a few donors was observed for about 4.8% of naive CD4, less than 4% of naive CD8, roughly 2.3% of memory CD4, and about 0.39% of memory CD8 clonotypes. Even with the large sequencing depth, rarefaction of the sorted-subset datasets indicated that sequencing was incomplete. Naive subsets generally had larger estimated clonotype richness than memory subsets. Because the study included only a small number of donors, the genetic and exposure-history diversity represented was limited. Sampling was restricted to blood, and TCR repertoires in tissue are likely to differ from TCR repertoires in blood.

CD8 naive samples consisted of CD45RO-negative cells that were positively selected for CCR7, yielding a CD45RA+CCR7+ population without TemRA cells. Healthy HIV-negative adults with no recently reported acute infections or vaccinations were included as donors. Every donor was a Caucasian adult living in Nashville, Tennessee, USA. After blood collection by leukapheresis, PBMCs were isolated using Ficoll-Histopaque density gradient centrifugation and then cryopreserved in the vapor phase of liquid nitrogen. Analytical flow cytometry was used to check the purity and quantity of each magnetically sorted T cell population. Genomic DNA was isolated from each sorted fraction and quantified by UV absorbance on a Nanodrop 2000c. Sequences GTSNPN (CDR1) and SVGIG (CDR2) are obtained from the germline V gene (reference sequence). From its cysteine to its phenylalanine, the CDR3 spans 12 amino acids. Of all the DNA, just the CDR3 is kept, 36 bases in frame from base 1.

Using the deep immunoSEQ assay, multiplex PCR amplified TCR CDR3 regions from genomic DNA. Genomic DNA extracted from each cell subset was distributed evenly over all wells of several immunoSEQ 96-well plates, and each plate served as one replicate. For sorted subsets, 200 to 250 ng genomic DNA, equal to some 28,000 T cell genomes, was loaded into each replicate PCR. Purified libraries were quantified with a Qubit 3.0 fluorometer, sized on a Bioanalyzer 2100, and re-quantified with the KAPA Library Quantification kit. Every immunoSEQ 96-well plate was sequenced on a separate single-read 150-cycle Illumina NextSeq 550 flow cell. On the authors' methods: Because only junctional sequences without quality scores were contained in the immunoSEQ output, filtering matching that applied to full-length reads could not be performed. Sequences were annotated with PyIR, a Python wrapper for IgBLAST v1.9, and V/J genes and CDR3 were assigned using IMGT germline references. Reads were filtered out if the reads had weak V/J assignments (E-value above 1e-6), no CDR3, stop codons, out-of-frame junctions, or ambiguous translated residues. V3J clonotypes were defined by identical inferred V gene, J gene, and CDR3 amino acid sequence. The percentage overlap between two repertoires was calculated by dividing the number of shared unique clonotypes by the size of the smaller repertoire. Repertoire richness was assessed with RTK rarefaction, the Chao1 estimator, and Recon v2.1 estimates of unobserved clonotypes. For all TCRbeta clonotypes obtained by the gDNA method from a few donors, generation probabilities were computed with OLGA. TCRdb limited this immuneACCESS table to in-frame rearrangements with V and J called. A share of clones is missing; checked studies link under half to unresolved V genes, and the rest is unexplained. V and J calls and clone size follow that table, whereas D and trimming were derived from the DNA. This sample holds millions of clones; about 95% were observed only once. The top ten hold more than 0.95% of the sample.

A note on this clone: Its antigen is currently not known. One end of the junction does not line up with germline, which may come from a read error.

Sequenced sample: naive CD8+ T cells sorted from blood. The intended sense of this specimen's cell subset or site label: CD45RA+CCR7+. The V and J genes are TRBV30 and TRBJ2-2; TRBD2 might be the D gene, on 5 matching bases. The source is a young man in good health. The sequenced DNA: TGTGCCTGGAGTGTACGAGCCGGGAAGCTGTTTTTT. Its protein product is CAWSVRAGKLFF.